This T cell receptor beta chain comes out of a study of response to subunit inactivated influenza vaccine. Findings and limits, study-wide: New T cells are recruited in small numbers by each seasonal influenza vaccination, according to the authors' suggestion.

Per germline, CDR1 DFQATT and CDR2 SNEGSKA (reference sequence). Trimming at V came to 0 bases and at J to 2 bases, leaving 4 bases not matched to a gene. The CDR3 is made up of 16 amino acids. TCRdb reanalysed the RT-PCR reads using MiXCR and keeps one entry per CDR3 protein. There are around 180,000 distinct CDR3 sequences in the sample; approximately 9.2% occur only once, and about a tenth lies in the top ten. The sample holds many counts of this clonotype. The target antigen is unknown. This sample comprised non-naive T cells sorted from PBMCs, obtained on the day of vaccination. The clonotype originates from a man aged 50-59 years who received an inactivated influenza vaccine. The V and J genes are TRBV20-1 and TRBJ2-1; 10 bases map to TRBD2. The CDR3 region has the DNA TGCAGTGCTAGAGACCTAGCGGGGGCGACCTACAATGAGCAGTTCTTC. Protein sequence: CSARDLAGATYNEQFF.